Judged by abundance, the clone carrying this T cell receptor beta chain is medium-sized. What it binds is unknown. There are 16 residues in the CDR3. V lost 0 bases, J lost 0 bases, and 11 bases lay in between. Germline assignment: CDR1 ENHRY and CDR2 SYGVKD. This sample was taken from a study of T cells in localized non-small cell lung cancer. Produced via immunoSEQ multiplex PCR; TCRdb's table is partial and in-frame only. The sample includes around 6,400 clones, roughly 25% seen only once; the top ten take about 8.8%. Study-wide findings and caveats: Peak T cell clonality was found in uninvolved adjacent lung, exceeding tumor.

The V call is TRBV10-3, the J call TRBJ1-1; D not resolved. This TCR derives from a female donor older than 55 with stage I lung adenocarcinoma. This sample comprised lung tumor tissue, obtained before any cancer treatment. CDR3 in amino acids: CAISESSLVMNTEAFF. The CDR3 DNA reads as TGTGCCATCAGTGAGTCAAGCCTAGTTATGAACACTGAAGCTTTCTTT.